The 4 T cell receptor beta chains reported below all come from one sample, sequenced in a study of blood T cell repertoires in COVID-19. Here immunoSEQ multiplex PCR was the method, and the copy in TCRdb shows in-frame clones only, minus some. The sample shows approximately 250,000 clones, roughly 81% of them seen only once. The sequenced material came from peripheral blood. The receptors originated from a man aged 40-49 years with acute or convalescent COVID-19.

V gene TRBV29-1 combines with J gene TRBJ2-4; TRBD1 aligns across 7 bases. CDR1 and CDR2 (germline): SQVTM, ANQGSEA. The V and J ends lost 7 bases and 0 bases, in that order; junction bases with no gene match: 6. The CDR3 consists of 14 residues. CDR3 amino acids: CSALTGVAKNIQYF. CDR3 bases: TGCAGCGCCCTTACAGGGGTAGCCAAAAACATTCAGTACTTC.

This clone was detected a few times. The chain combines TRBV6-5 with TRBJ1-1, with D hard to call. There are 14 residues in the CDR3. Trimming took 2 bases from V and 3 from J, leaving 10 bases between them. The V gene's germline CDR1 is MNHEY and CDR2 SVGAGI. The chain's CDR3 is CASSYSRLDTEAFF. Written as DNA, the CDR3 is TGTGCCAGCAGTTACAGCAGGTTGGACACTGAAGCTTTCTTT.

This clone was observed once. This sequence joins TRBV27 and TRBJ1-5; perhaps TRBD1 as D (6 bases). In germline, CDR1 is MNHEY, CDR2 SMNVEV (reference sequence). V lost 3 bases and J lost 0, with 9 bases in between. The CDR3 has 15 amino acids. In nucleotides, the CDR3 is TGTGCCAGCAGTTTCTCAGGGGTTAGCAATCAGCCCCAGCATTTT. Translation: CASSFSGVSNQPQHF.

The rearrangement links TRBV24-1 to TRBJ1-2; D is unresolved. V lost 1 base and J lost 4, with 3 bases in between. The CDR3 consists of 12 residues. Germline lookup yields CDR1 KGHDR and CDR2 SFDVKD. CDR3 protein: CATSDFSYGYTF. In DNA, the CDR3 is TGTGCCACCAGTGATTTCTCCTATGGCTACACCTTC.